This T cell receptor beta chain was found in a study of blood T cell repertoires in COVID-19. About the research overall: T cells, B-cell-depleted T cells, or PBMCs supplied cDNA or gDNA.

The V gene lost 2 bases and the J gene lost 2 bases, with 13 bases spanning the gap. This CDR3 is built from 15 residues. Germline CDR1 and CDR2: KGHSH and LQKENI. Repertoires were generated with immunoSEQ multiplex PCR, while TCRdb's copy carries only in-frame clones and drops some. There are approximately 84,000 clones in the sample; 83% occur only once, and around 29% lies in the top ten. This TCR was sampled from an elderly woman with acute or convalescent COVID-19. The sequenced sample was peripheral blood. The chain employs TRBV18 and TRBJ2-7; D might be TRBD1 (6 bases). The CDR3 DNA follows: TGTGCCAGCTCACCAAGATCTGCAGGGGCCTACGAGCAGTACTTC. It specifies CASSPRSAGAYEQYF.